The T cell receptor (beta chain) described here comes from a study of CD8 T cells in Susac syndrome. Germline assignment: CDR1 GTSNPN and CDR2 SVGIG (reference sequence). The CDR3 loop spans 12 amino acids. The V and J ends lost 3 bases and 7 bases respectively, with 13 bases between them. From blood CD8+ and CD4+ T cells, the TCR beta chain was sequenced. It was negative isolation that provided the CD8+ and CD4+ T cells, whereas TEMRA cells were enriched by FACS. cDNA came from about 0.5 to 1 ug RNA primed by random hexamers. Amplification of TCR beta CDR3 across 54 Vbeta and 13 Jbeta was performed with immunoSEQ multiplex PCR. TCRdb re-called the immunoSEQ multiplex PCR reads through MiXCR, storing one row per CDR3 protein. This sample has 180,000 or so distinct CDR3 sequences, with roughly 95% found just once.

The rearrangement joins TRBV30 to TRBJ2-7; no clear D. Source material: CD4+ T cells from PBMCs. This receptor was taken from a human donor with multiple sclerosis. CDR3 bases: TGTGCCTGGAGGTTAGCTCTAGGTGAGCAGTACTTC. It yields the protein CAWRLALGEQYF.